The rows below give T cell receptor beta chains drawn from one sample of a study of beta chain features in type 1 diabetes. TCRdb's copy holds only in-frame clones and misses some; the assay was immunoSEQ multiplex PCR. The sample has about 290,000 clones, 8% seen once. Source material: central memory CD4+ T cells from blood. The receptor source for this set is a woman under 30 in good health. CDR3s include the opening cysteine and the closing phenylalanine or tryptophan. A D gene is named only where the DNA matches it firmly. Part of the rows lack a size; the others show once, few, many or a class for expanded clones.

cdr3_length: 14
j_call: TRBJ2-7
v_call: TRBV7-9
clone_size: NA
d_call: NA
cdr3_aa: CASSFWGPSYEQYF
cdr3_nt: TGTGCCAGCAGCTTCTGGGGACCCTCCTACGAGCAGTACTTC

cdr3_length: 11
j_call: TRBJ2-1
v_call: TRBV7-8
clone_size: NA
d_call: NA
cdr3_aa: CASRYYNEQFF
cdr3_nt: TGTGCCAGCAGGTACTACAATGAGCAGTTCTTC

cdr3_length: 17
j_call: TRBJ1-3
v_call: TRBV5-1
clone_size: few
d_call: TRBD1
cdr3_aa: CASSLMTGGLAGNTIYF
cdr3_nt: TGCGCCAGCAGCCTGATGACAGGGGGCCTCGCGGGAAACACCATATATTTT

cdr3_length: 12
j_call: TRBJ2-3
v_call: TRBV7-9
clone_size: NA
d_call: NA
cdr3_aa: CASSASTDTQYF
cdr3_nt: TGTGCCAGCTCCGCGTCCACAGATACGCAGTATTTT

cdr3_length: 11
j_call: TRBJ1-1
v_call: TRBV20-1
clone_size: few
d_call: NA
cdr3_aa: CKWGSDTEAFF
cdr3_nt: TGCAAATGGGGCAGCGACACTGAAGCTTTCTTT

cdr3_length: 14
j_call: TRBJ1-3
v_call: TRBV30
clone_size: NA
d_call: NA
cdr3_aa: CAYERRGYENTIYF
cdr3_nt: TGTGCCTACGAGCGACGGGGTTATGAAAACACCATATATTTT

cdr3_length: 14
j_call: TRBJ1-2
v_call: TRBV28
clone_size: few
d_call: TRBD1
cdr3_aa: CASSLLTGGVGYTF
cdr3_nt: TGTGCCAGCAGTTTACTCACAGGGGGGGTAGGCTACACCTTC

cdr3_length: 15
j_call: TRBJ2-3
v_call: TRBV5-6
clone_size: few
d_call: NA
cdr3_aa: CASSLPASGTDTQYF
cdr3_nt: TGTGCCAGCAGCCTGCCGGCTAGCGGCACAGATACGCAGTATTTT

cdr3_length: 14
j_call: TRBJ2-7
v_call: TRBV30
clone_size: few
d_call: NA
cdr3_aa: CAWSVLRPPNEQYF
cdr3_nt: TGTGCCTGGAGTGTACTACGTCCCCCCAACGAGCAGTACTTC

cdr3_length: 13
j_call: TRBJ2-1
v_call: TRBV29-1
clone_size: NA
d_call: NA
cdr3_aa: CSVQQAYYNEQFF
cdr3_nt: TGCAGCGTTCAACAGGCTTACTACAATGAGCAGTTCTTC

cdr3_length: 16
j_call: TRBJ2-7
v_call: TRBV13
clone_size: NA
d_call: NA
cdr3_aa: CASSQQTFHRAYEQYF
cdr3_nt: TGTGCCAGCAGCCAACAGACCTTCCACCGGGCCTACGAGCAGTACTTC

cdr3_length: 14
j_call: TRBJ2-5
v_call: TRBV5-1
clone_size: few
d_call: TRBD2
cdr3_aa: CASRGGSLGETQYF
cdr3_nt: TGCGCCAGCAGGGGCGGGAGTCTTGGGGAGACCCAGTACTTC

cdr3_length: 14
j_call: TRBJ2-7
v_call: TRBV7-2
clone_size: NA
d_call: NA
cdr3_aa: CASSTRAGWYEQYF
cdr3_nt: TGTGCCAGCAGCACACGGGCGGGGTGGTACGAGCAGTACTTC

cdr3_length: 12
j_call: TRBJ1-1
v_call: TRBV29-1
clone_size: few
d_call: TRBD1
cdr3_aa: CSVARGTTEAFF
cdr3_nt: TGCAGCGTTGCCAGGGGGACCACTGAAGCTTTCTTT

cdr3_length: 14
j_call: TRBJ2-5
v_call: TRBV11-2
clone_size: NA
d_call: NA
cdr3_aa: CASSPGSLGETQYF
cdr3_nt: TGTGCCAGCAGCCCAGGGTCTCTTGGGGAGACCCAGTACTTC

cdr3_length: 15
j_call: TRBJ2-5
v_call: TRBV5-6
clone_size: few
d_call: NA
cdr3_aa: CASSFWAGTQETQYF
cdr3_nt: TGTGCCAGCAGCTTCTGGGCGGGGACCCAAGAGACCCAGTACTTC

cdr3_length: 11
j_call: TRBJ2-5
v_call: TRBV2
clone_size: NA
d_call: NA
cdr3_aa: CASSARETQYF
cdr3_nt: TGTGCCAGCAGTGCCCGAGAGACCCAGTACTTC

cdr3_length: 12
j_call: TRBJ2-1
v_call: TRBV9
clone_size: many
d_call: NA
cdr3_aa: CASSRDHNEQFF
cdr3_nt: TGTGCCAGCAGCCGGGACCACAATGAGCAGTTCTTC

cdr3_length: 15
j_call: TRBJ1-1
v_call: TRBV5-4
clone_size: few
d_call: NA
cdr3_aa: CATRTGAPPNTEAFF
cdr3_nt: TGTGCCACACGGACGGGGGCGCCACCGAACACTGAAGCTTTCTTT

cdr3_length: 16
j_call: TRBJ2-6
v_call: TRBV7-2
clone_size: few
d_call: NA
cdr3_aa: CASSHSPSSGANVLTF
cdr3_nt: TGTGCCAGCAGTCATAGTCCCAGCTCTGGGGCCAACGTCCTGACTTTC